This T cell receptor (beta chain) was profiled in a study of cytomegalovirus exposure and HLA in healthy donors. Germline CDR1 reads MGHRA; CDR2 reads YSYEKL. The V and J ends lost 0 bases and 3 bases, in that order; junction bases with no gene match: 4. This CDR3 contains 16 residues. The PCR ran on 60 Vbeta and 13 Jbeta primers. Some clones are missing from TCRdb's copy, which holds only in-frame ones; the method was immunoSEQ multiplex PCR. The sample records around 97,000 clones, around 81% being singletons. This chain connects TRBV4-1 to TRBJ2-7; TRBD2 agrees at 11 bases. This clonotype was obtained from a middle-aged man in good health and CMV-seropositive. The sample was PBMCs. The chain's CDR3 is CASSQDGSGRVYEQYF. DNA for the CDR3: TGCGCCAGCAGCCAAGATGGTAGCGGGAGGGTCTACGAGCAGTACTTC.